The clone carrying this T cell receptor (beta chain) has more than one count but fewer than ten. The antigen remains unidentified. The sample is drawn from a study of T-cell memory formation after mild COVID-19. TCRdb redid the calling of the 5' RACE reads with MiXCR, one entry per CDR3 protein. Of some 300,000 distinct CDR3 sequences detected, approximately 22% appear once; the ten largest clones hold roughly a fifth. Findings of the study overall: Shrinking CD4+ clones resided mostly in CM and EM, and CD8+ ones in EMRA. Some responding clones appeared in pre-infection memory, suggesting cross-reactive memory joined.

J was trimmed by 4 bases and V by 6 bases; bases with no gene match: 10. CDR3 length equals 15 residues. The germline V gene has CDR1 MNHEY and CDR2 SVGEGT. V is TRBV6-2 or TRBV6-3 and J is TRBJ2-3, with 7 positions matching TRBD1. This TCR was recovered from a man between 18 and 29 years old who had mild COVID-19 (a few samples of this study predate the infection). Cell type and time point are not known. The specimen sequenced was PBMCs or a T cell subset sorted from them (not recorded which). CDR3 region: CASSKQGPGSDTQYF. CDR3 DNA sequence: TGTGCCAGCAGCAAACAGGGGCCGGGATCAGATACGCAGTATTTT.